These 30 T cell receptor beta chains came from one sample sequenced in a study of blood T cell repertoires in COVID-19. Generated by immunoSEQ multiplex PCR, the TCRdb table keeps only in-frame clones and is missing some. This table holds about 170,000 clones, around 87% found once. Source material: peripheral blood. The source is a woman older than 75 in a cohort sampled during active or convalescent COVID-19.

The chain is built from TRBV6-4 and TRBJ1-2; no reliable D call. The CDR3 has 14 residues. Per the germline V gene, CDR1 is MRHNA and CDR2 is SNTAGT. V lost 3 bases and J lost 2, with 10 bases in between. Here the CDR3 DNA reads TGTGCCAGCAGTGATTCGGCGGGGAACTATGGCTACACCTTC. Its translation is CASSDSAGNYGYTF.

This chain links TRBV18 with TRBJ1-3; 8 positions match TRBD1. The CDR3 length is 15 residues. V trimming: 3 bases; J trimming: 2 bases; junction bases outside the gene matches: 3. Looked up from germline, CDR1 is KGHSH and CDR2 is LQKENI. The CDR3 protein is CASSPGQGPGNTIYF. For the CDR3, the DNA is TGTGCCAGCTCACCTGGACAGGGACCTGGAAACACCATATATTTT. Using reference TRBV18 and TRBJ1-3 for the parts outside the CDR3, the full variable domain is NAGVMQNPRHLVRRRGQEARLRCSPMKGHSHVYWYRQLPEEGLKFMVYLQKENIIDESGMPKERFSAEFPKEGPSILRIQQVVRGDSAAYFCASSPGQGPGNTIYFGEGSWLTVV.

CDR3 DNA sequence: TGTGCCAGCAGCTTCCTAGCGGGAGGGATCGGGGAGCTGTTTTTT. Its translation: CASSFLAGGIGELFF. J is TRBJ2-2 and V is TRBV14; 12 nucleotides agree with TRBD2. Trimming at V came to 5 bases and at J to 7 bases, leaving 5 bases not matched to a gene. The CDR3 length is 15 residues. Germline CDR1 SGHDN, CDR2 FVKESK.

This sequence joins TRBV7-9 and TRBJ1-5; D not resolved. V was cut by 1 base and J by 0 bases, with 4 bases left in between. Germline V gene lookup returns CDR1 SEHNR and CDR2 FQNEAQ (reference sequence). The CDR3 extends over 14 amino acids. The CDR3: CASSLDGSNQPQHF. In DNA, the CDR3 is TGTGCCAGCAGCTTAGACGGTAGCAATCAGCCCCAGCATTTT.

The V gene is TRBV5-1, the J gene TRBJ2-1, with D possibly TRBD2 on 5 matching bases. CDR1 and CDR2 (germline): SGHRS, YFSETQ. Between the trimmed V and J ends, which lost 2 bases and 2 bases, there was a span of 11 bases. This CDR3 contains 15 residues. CDR3 residues: CASSLGSDPYNEQFF. As DNA, the CDR3 is TGCGCCAGCAGCTTAGGTAGCGATCCCTACAATGAGCAGTTCTTC.

The gene calls are TRBV15 and TRBJ2-7; 8 bases line up with TRBD2. Germline CDR1 reads LNHNV; CDR2 reads YYDKDF (reference sequence). The CDR3 runs 17 residues. V gave up 1 base and J gave up 3 bases; unmatched junction bases: 11. This chain's CDR3 is CATSRASGQGMIYEQYF. The CDR3 DNA sequence: TGTGCCACCAGCAGAGCTAGCGGGCAGGGTATGATCTACGAGCAGTACTTC. Filled out from reference TRBV15 and TRBJ2-7, the complete variable domain reads DAMVIQNPRYQVTQFGKPVTLSCSQTLNHNVMYWYQQKSSQAPKLLFHYYDKDFNNEADTPDNFQSRRPNTSFCFLDIRSPGLGDTAMYLCATSRASGQGMIYEQYFGPGTRLTVT.

The chain has TRBV3-1 (or the pseudogene TRBV3-2) and TRBJ1-1; possible D gene TRBD1, 5 bases. Per the germline V gene, CDR1 is LGHDT and CDR2 is YNNKEL (reference sequence). The CDR3 has 12 amino acids. Trimming stripped 6 bases from V and 11 bases from J, with 16 bases between. As DNA, the CDR3 is TGTGCCAGCAGAAGCGGAGGGGATCGGGCTTTCTTT. Protein sequence: CASRSGGDRAFF.

The V gene is TRBV29-1, the J gene TRBJ2-3, with no clear D. The length of the CDR3 is 15 residues. V dropped 7 bases and J dropped 0 bases, with 17 bases sitting between them. Germline values: CDR1 SQVTM, CDR2 ANQGSEA. CDR3 DNA: TGCAGCGCTTTCATAACGGAGTCTAGCACAGATACGCAGTATTTT. Translation gives CSAFITESSTDTQYF.

This rearrangement joins TRBV5-1 to TRBJ1-1, with 9 bases fitting TRBD1. The CDR3 consists of 15 residues. Germline V CDR1 and CDR2: SGHRS, YFSETQ. The junction had 3 bases not matched to a gene; V was cut back by 2 bases and J by 1 base. CDR3 DNA sequence: TGCGCCAGCAGCTTACAGGGGGCAAGGAACACTGAAGCTTTCTTT. It encodes CASSLQGARNTEAFF. The variable domain in full, completed from reference TRBV5-1 and TRBJ1-1, reads KAGVTQTPRYLIKTRGQQVTLSCSPISGHRSVSWYQQTPGQGLQFLFEYFSETQRNKGNFPGRFSGRQFSNSRSEMNVSTLELGDSALYLCASSLQGARNTEAFFGQGTRLTVV.

This sequence joins TRBV10-1 and TRBJ1-5; D may be TRBD1 (6 bases). The germline CDR1 and CDR2 sequences are WNHNN and SYGVQD (reference sequence). The ends were cut back, 6 bases at V and 6 bases at J, with 12 bases in the middle. There are 13 residues in the CDR3. The CDR3 DNA sequence: TGCGCCAGCAGCCAGGGGTTTTCTCAGCCCCAGCATTTT. This sequence encodes CASSQGFSQPQHF.

The rearrangement joins TRBV7-9 to TRBJ1-1; 10 bases align to TRBD1. The CDR3 has 15 residues. CDR1 is SEHNR, CDR2 FQNEAQ, per germline (reference sequence). V lost 6 bases and J lost 4; bases outside the gene matches: 8. The CDR3 DNA reads TGTGCCAGCAGACCCGGGACAGGGGATATCACTGAAGCTTTCTTT. Its protein product is CASRPGTGDITEAFF.

This sequence joins TRBV28 and TRBJ1-6; 7 positions agree with TRBD1. With 5 bases clipped from V and 9 bases from J, the junction kept 7 bases outside the gene matches. CDR1 and CDR2 (germline): MDHEN, SYDVKM. This CDR3 comprises 14 residues. The chain's CDR3 is CASSRQGGASPLHF. CDR3 sequence (DNA): TGTGCCAGCAGTCGACAGGGTGGCGCTTCACCCCTCCACTTT.

This chain links TRBV7-8 with TRBJ2-5, with 10 bases that match TRBD2. J gave up 3 bases and V 3 bases, and 10 bases lay outside the gene matches. Germline CDR1 and CDR2: SGHVS and FQNEAQ. The CDR3 runs 17 residues. Here the CDR3 reads CASSFTRAGGWEETQYF. The CDR3 DNA sequence: TGTGCCAGCAGCTTTACCAGAGCGGGGGGGTGGGAAGAGACCCAGTACTTC.

The chain joins TRBV14 to TRBJ2-5; 10 bases are a match to TRBD1. The junction had 7 bases not matched to a gene; V was cut back by 4 bases and J by 5 bases. CDR1 and CDR2 (germline): SGHDN, FVKESK. The CDR3 is 15 residues long. In DNA, the CDR3 is TGTGCCAGCAGCCGAGACAGGGGGCGCTGGGAGACCCAGTACTTC. Translation: CASSRDRGRWETQYF.

The chain uses TRBV7-6 and TRBJ2-7; 10 nucleotides align to TRBD1. This CDR3 has 15 residues. Germline V gene data show CDR1 as SGHVS and CDR2 as FNYEAQ. The ends lost 3 bases at V and 2 bases at J; junction bases unmatched: 4. The CDR3 region is CASSFLDRGTYEQYF. As DNA, the CDR3 is TGTGCCAGCAGCTTCTTGGACAGGGGGACCTACGAGCAGTACTTC.

J is TRBJ1-2 and V is TRBV28; 11 bases align to TRBD1. Germline CDR1 MDHEN, CDR2 SYDVKM. Germline trimming cut 7 bases from V and 4 bases from J; bases unmatched to any gene: 8. The CDR3 extends over 15 amino acids. The CDR3 bases are TGTGCCAGCAACGACCCCGGGACAGGGGGCTATGGCTACACCTTC. It codes for CASNDPGTGGYGYTF.

Only one count was recorded for this clone. The chain has TRBV15 and TRBJ2-2, with a weak D call TRBD1 (5 bases). Trimming removed 1 base at V and 7 bases at J, with 10 bases between. The germline V gene encodes CDR1 LNHNV and CDR2 YYDKDF (reference sequence). CDR3 length equals 14 residues. CDR3 residues: CATSRVGAVGELFF. The DNA of the CDR3 is TGTGCCACCAGCAGAGTAGGGGCGGTCGGGGAGCTGTTTTTT.

The chain carries TRBV25-1 and TRBJ1-1; D remains unclear. Trimming left V 1 base short and J 4 bases short, with 7 bases between. There are 13 residues in the CDR3. Germline V gene lookup returns CDR1 MGHDK and CDR2 SYGVNS. In nucleotides, the CDR3 is TGTGCCAGCAGTGAATCGTCGGGCACTGAAGCTTTCTTT. It codes for CASSESSGTEAFF.

This clone was seen once. CDR3 bases: TGTGCCACCAGCAGAGATCGTCTTGGCAGGGTAGGAGAGCAGTACTTC. This gives the protein CATSRDRLGRVGEQYF. The genes are TRBV15 and TRBJ2-7; D is possibly TRBD1 (5 bases). Trimming removed 0 bases from V and 7 bases from J, with 19 bases in between. The CDR3 spans 16 residues. Germline loops: CDR1 LNHNV, CDR2 YYDKDF (reference sequence).

The chain employs TRBV5-6 and TRBJ2-3, with D perhaps TRBD2 (6 bases). Germline CDR1 is SGHDT and CDR2 is YYEEEE. V was cut by 4 bases and J by 0 bases, with 9 bases left in between. This CDR3 has 14 amino acids. Written as DNA, the CDR3 is TGTGCCAGCAGCCGAGGGAGGAGCACAGATACGCAGTATTTT. Translated, it gives CASSRGRSTDTQYF.

This clone was seen a few times. The V and J genes are TRBV3-1 (or the pseudogene TRBV3-2) and TRBJ1-2; maybe TRBD1 (6 bases). CDR3 length: 15 amino acids. Trimming pared 3 bases from V and 6 bases from J, leaving 17 bases between. CDR1 LGHDT and CDR2 YNNKEL come from the germline V gene (reference sequence). In DNA form, the CDR3 reads TGTGCCAGCAGCCATAGGTTTTCAGGGGTGGATGGCTACACCTTC. Its protein product is CASSHRFSGVDGYTF.

The chain links TRBV18 to TRBJ2-1, with D possibly TRBD2 on 6 matching bases. The CDR3 loop spans 16 amino acids. CDR1 KGHSH and CDR2 LQKENI come from the germline V gene. Trimming removed 3 bases from V and 2 bases from J, with 14 bases in between. This CDR3 reads CASSPLATGAYNEQFF. CDR3 nucleotide sequence: TGTGCCAGCTCACCGCTAGCGACTGGGGCCTACAATGAGCAGTTCTTC.

The chain's CDR3 is CASLGNGWDRGTEAFF. CDR3 nucleotide sequence: TGTGCCAGCCTTGGGAACGGATGGGACAGGGGGACTGAAGCTTTCTTT. The chain has TRBV6-4 and TRBJ1-1; 11 nucleotides line up with TRBD1. V lost 8 bases to trimming and J lost 5 bases; unmatched junction nucleotides: 13. This CDR3 comprises 16 residues. CDR1 and CDR2 from the germline V gene are MRHNA and SNTAGT.

The rearrangement joins TRBV2 to TRBJ1-4, with TRBD1 identical over 10 bases. Germline CDR1 is SNHLY and CDR2 is FYNNEI. The CDR3 loop spans 13 amino acids. V dropped 9 bases and J dropped 8; count of bases not matched to a gene: 6. The CDR3 bases are TGTGCCAGTGACCGGGACAGGGGCGAAAAACTGTTTTTT. This sequence encodes CASDRDRGEKLFF.

V usage is TRBV7-8 and J usage is TRBJ1-5; TRBD1 matches at 9 bases. The CDR3 runs 18 residues. J was trimmed by 2 bases and V by 4 bases; bases with no gene match: 12. CDR1 is SGHVS and CDR2 is FQNEAQ in the germline V gene. The CDR3 here is CASSSTWGTGSGNQPQHF. CDR3 nucleotide sequence: TGTGCCAGCAGCTCAACTTGGGGGACAGGGTCAGGCAATCAGCCCCAGCATTTT.

The chain is built from TRBV18 and TRBJ1-6, with D perhaps TRBD1 (6 bases). The CDR3 runs to 16 residues. Germline values: CDR1 KGHSH, CDR2 LQKENI. The V and J ends lost 4 bases and 5 bases respectively, with 15 bases between them. CDR3 DNA: TGTGCCAGCTCACAACTCCCAGACAGGAATAATTCACCCCTCCACTTT. Translating gives CASSQLPDRNNSPLHF. The full variable domain, rest sourced from reference TRBV18 and TRBJ1-6, is NAGVMQNPRHLVRRRGQEARLRCSPMKGHSHVYWYRQLPEEGLKFMVYLQKENIIDESGMPKERFSAEFPKEGPSILRIQQVVRGDSAAYFCASSQLPDRNNSPLHFGNGTRLTVT.

The chain is built from TRBV24-1 and TRBJ2-3, with 14 bases identical to TRBD2. Trimming at V came to 12 bases and at J to 1 base, leaving 17 bases not matched to a gene. The length of the CDR3 is 19 residues. Germline V gene lookup returns CDR1 KGHDR and CDR2 SFDVKD. The CDR3 nucleotides read TGTGCCGTGCAACCGGGACTAGCGGGAGTGGGGGGGGGCACAGATACGCAGTATTTT. This codes for CAVQPGLAGVGGGTDTQYF.

The chain carries TRBV11-2 and TRBJ1-3; no reliable D call. The germline V gene has CDR1 SGHAT and CDR2 FQNNGV. The V gene lost 5 bases and the J gene lost 4 bases, with 12 bases spanning the gap. The CDR3 has 14 residues. The CDR3 DNA is TGTGCCAGCAGCCCTATCATCGGGGGAAACACCATATATTTT. The encoded protein is CASSPIIGGNTIYF.

The chain combines TRBV2 with TRBJ2-2; 9 bases are shared with TRBD1. Unmatched junction bases numbered 6, after V lost 7 bases and J lost 6 bases. The CDR3 has 14 amino acids. The germline V gene encodes CDR1 SNHLY and CDR2 FYNNEI. Written as DNA, the CDR3 is TGTGCCAGCAAGTGGACAGGGGAAGCCGGGGAGCTGTTTTTT. Encoded protein: CASKWTGEAGELFF.

This chain joins TRBV6-5 and TRBJ2-7, with a weak D call TRBD2 (5 bases). Trimming took 0 bases from V and 2 from J, leaving 8 bases between them. CDR3 length: 14 residues. CDR1 MNHEY and CDR2 SVGAGI come from the germline V gene. The CDR3 spells CASSYSRRAYEQYF. CDR3 in DNA: TGTGCCAGCAGTTACTCCCGGCGGGCCTACGAGCAGTACTTC.